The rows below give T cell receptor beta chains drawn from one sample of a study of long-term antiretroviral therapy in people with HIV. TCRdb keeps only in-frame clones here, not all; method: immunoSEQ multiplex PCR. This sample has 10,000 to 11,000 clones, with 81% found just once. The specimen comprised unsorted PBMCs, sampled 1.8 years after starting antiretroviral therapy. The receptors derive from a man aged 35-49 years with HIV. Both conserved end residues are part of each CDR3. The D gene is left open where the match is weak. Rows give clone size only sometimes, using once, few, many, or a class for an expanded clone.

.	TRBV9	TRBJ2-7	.	TGTGCCAGCAGCGCGGACGGCCTGATGGACTACGAGCAGTACTTC	CASSADGLMDYEQYF
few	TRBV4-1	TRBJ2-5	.	TGCGCCAGCAGCCTGGGGGATAGCGGATTCCAAGAGACCCAGTACTTC	CASSLGDSGFQETQYF
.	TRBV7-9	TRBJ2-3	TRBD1	TGTGCCAGCAGCGACAGGGGGAGCACAGATACGCAGTATTTT	CASSDRGSTDTQYF
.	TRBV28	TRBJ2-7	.	TGTGCCAGCAGTAGGGACGCCTCCTACGAGCAGTACTTC	CASSRDASYEQYF
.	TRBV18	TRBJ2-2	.	TGTGCCAGCTCACCGGTAGCGTCGAGCACCGGGGAGCTGTTTTTT	CASSPVASSTGELFF
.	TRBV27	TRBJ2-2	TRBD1	TGTGCCAGCAGTTTAGAGGGGACAGCGAACACCGGGGAGCTGTTTTTT	CASSLEGTANTGELFF
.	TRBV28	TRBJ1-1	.	TGTGCCAGCAGAGGTAGGCCTGAAGCTTTCTTT	CASRGRPEAFF
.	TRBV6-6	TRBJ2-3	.	TGTGCCAGCAGTTATTACCGCGCGGAGGATACGCAGTATTTT	CASSYYRAEDTQYF
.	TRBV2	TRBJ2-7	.	TGTGCCAGCAGGAAGGGGGAGAGCTCCTACGAGCAGTACTTC	CASRKGESSYEQYF
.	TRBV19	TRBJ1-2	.	TGTGCCAGTAGTGAAGTTCAGTATGGCTACACCTTC	CASSEVQYGYTF
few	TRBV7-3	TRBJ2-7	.	TGTGCCAGCAGCTTAACAGGGTATGTAGACACACACTGGCGAGGCTTCGTGTACGAGCAGTACTTC	CASSLTGYVDTHWRGFVYEQYF
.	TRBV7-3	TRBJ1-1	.	TGTGCCAGCAGTCCCATTGTACGGAACACTGAAGCTTTCTTT	CASSPIVRNTEAFF
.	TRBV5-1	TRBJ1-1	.	TGCGCCAGCAGCTCGCTTGCGGGGTCCGGCACTGAAGCTTTCTTT	CASSSLAGSGTEAFF
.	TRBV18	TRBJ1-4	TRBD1	TGTGCCAGCGGACAGGGGGCCGATGAAAAACTGTTTTTT	CASGQGADEKLFF
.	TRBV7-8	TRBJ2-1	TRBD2	TGTGCCAGCAGCTCCCGACTCGGGGCGGGAGGGCAGGGGAATGAGCAGTTCTTC	CASSSRLGAGGQGNEQFF
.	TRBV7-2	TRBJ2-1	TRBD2	TGTGCCAGCAGCTTGGTGGGACTAGCGGGAGATAGGATGTTCTTC	CASSLVGLAGDRMFF
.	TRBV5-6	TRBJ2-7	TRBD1	TGTGCCAGCAGCTTAGGGACAGCTTATCCCTCCTACGAGCAGTACTTC	CASSLGTAYPSYEQYF
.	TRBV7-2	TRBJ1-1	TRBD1	TGTGCCAGCAGCGCCGGACAGGGTGGGACTGAAGCTTTCTTT	CASSAGQGGTEAFF
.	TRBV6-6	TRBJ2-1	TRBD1	TGTGCCAGTGGACAGGGGGTAGGGGACAATGAGCAGTTCTTC	CASGQGVGDNEQFF
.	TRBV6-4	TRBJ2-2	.	TGTGCCAGCAGTAGCGCGAACACCGGGGAGCTGTTTTTT	CASSSANTGELFF
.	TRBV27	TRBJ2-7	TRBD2	TGTGCCAGCAGTTTATTACGCCCAGCGGGAGCGCCTAAGGGGTGGGAGCAGTACTTC	CASSLLRPAGAPKGWEQYF
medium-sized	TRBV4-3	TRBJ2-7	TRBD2	TGCGCCAGCAGCCAAGATAGATTAGCGGGAGTTAACGAGCAGTACTTC	CASSQDRLAGVNEQYF
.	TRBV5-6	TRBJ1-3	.	TGTGCCAGCAGCTTGTATCGGGACGCCTCTGGAAACACCATATATTTT	CASSLYRDASGNTIYF
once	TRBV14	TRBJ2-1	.	TGTGCCAGCAGCCAAGATCGATTCAATGAGCAGTTCTTC	CASSQDRFNEQFF
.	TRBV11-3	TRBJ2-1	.	TGTGCCAGCAGCTCCACCAATGAGCAGTTCTTC	CASSSTNEQFF
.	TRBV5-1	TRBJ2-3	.	TGCGCCAGCAGCTTTCTTAATCACGGCCTCTACACAGATACGCAGTATTTT	CASSFLNHGLYTDTQYF
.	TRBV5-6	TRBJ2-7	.	TGTGCCAGCAGCTTGCGGACAAGATCCTACGAGCAGTACTTC	CASSLRTRSYEQYF
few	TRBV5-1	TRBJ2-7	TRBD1	TGCGCCAGCAGCTTGGAAGTTCGGCAGGGGGTCTACGAGCAGTACTTC	CASSLEVRQGVYEQYF
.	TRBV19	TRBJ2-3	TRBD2	TGTGCCAGTCGGACTAGCGGGCCCTCTTCAGATACGCAGTATTTT	CASRTSGPSSDTQYF
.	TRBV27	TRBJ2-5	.	TGTGCCAGCAGGGACGTCCAAGAGACCCAGTACTTC	CASRDVQETQYF
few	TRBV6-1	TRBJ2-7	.	TGTGCCAGCAGTGAATCCTGGGGGCGCGTTGAGCAGTACTTC	CASSESWGRVEQYF
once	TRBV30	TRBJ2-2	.	TGTGCCTGGGACGGGACGGGTCATTGGCCCGGGGAGCTGTTTTTT	CAWDGTGHWPGELFF
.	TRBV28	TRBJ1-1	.	TGTGCCAGCAGCCACCGTATGAGTACTGAAGCTTTCTTT	CASSHRMSTEAFF
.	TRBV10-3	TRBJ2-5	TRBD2	TGTGCCATCAGCGGTCTTAGCGGGATGGGAGAGACCCAGTACTTC	CAISGLSGMGETQYF
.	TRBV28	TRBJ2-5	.	TGTGCCAGCAGTCCGGACGGCGGGGCTACCCGGGAGACCCAGTACTTC	CASSPDGGATRETQYF
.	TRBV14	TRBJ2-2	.	TGTGCCAGCAGCCAACGTTTCACCGGGGAGCTGTTTTTT	CASSQRFTGELFF
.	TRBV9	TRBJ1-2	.	TGTGCCAGCAGCCCTAATTTCAACTATGGCTACACCTTC	CASSPNFNYGYTF